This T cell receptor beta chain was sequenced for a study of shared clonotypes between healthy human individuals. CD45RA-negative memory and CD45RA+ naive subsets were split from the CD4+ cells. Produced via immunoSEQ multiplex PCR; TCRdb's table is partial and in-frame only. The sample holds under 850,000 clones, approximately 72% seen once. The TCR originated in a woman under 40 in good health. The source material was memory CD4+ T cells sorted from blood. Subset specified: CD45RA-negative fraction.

For the CDR3, the DNA is TGCGCCAGCAGTGAGTCTGGCCGTCAATTCCAGCAGTACTTC. The encoded protein is CASSESGRQFQQYF. The chain is built from TRBV10-2 and TRBJ2-7; D gene unclear. Trimming removed 0 bases from V and 8 bases from J, with 14 bases in between. Germline V lookup: CDR1 WSHSY, CDR2 SAAADI. The CDR3 has 14 amino acids.